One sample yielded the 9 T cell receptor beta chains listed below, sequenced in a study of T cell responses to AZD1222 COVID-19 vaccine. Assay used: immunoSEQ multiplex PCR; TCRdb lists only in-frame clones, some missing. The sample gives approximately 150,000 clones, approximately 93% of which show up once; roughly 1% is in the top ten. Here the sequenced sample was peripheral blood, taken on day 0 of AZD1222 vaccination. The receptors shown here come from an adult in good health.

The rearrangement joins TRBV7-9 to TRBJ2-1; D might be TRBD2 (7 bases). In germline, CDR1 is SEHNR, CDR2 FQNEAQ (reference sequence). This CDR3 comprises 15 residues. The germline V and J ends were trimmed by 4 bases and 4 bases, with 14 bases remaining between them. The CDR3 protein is CASSSTGGGYNEQFF. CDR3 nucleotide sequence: TGTGCCAGCAGCTCCACGGGGGGCGGATACAATGAGCAGTTCTTC.

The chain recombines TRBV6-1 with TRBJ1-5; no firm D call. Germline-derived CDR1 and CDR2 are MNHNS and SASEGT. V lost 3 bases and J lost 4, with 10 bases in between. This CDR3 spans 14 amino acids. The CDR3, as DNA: TGTGCCAGCAGTGAGCAGCCACCGAATCAGCCCCAGCATTTT. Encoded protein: CASSEQPPNQPQHF.

The CDR3 region has the DNA TGTGCCAGCAGTGAAGCGATTTCGGACGGCGAGCAGTACTTC. As protein: CASSEAISDGEQYF. This sequence joins TRBV6-1 and TRBJ2-7; D ambiguous. V lost 0 bases and J 6 bases, leaving 12 bases between the germline ends. This CDR3 region has 14 residues. The germline V gene has CDR1 MNHNS and CDR2 SASEGT.

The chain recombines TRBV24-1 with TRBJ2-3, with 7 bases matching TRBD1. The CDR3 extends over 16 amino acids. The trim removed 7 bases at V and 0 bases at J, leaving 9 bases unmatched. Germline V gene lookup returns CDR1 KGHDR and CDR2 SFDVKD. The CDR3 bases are TGTGCCACCAGCTACCTTTTGACAGGGAGCACAGATACGCAGTATTTT. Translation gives CATSYLLTGSTDTQYF.

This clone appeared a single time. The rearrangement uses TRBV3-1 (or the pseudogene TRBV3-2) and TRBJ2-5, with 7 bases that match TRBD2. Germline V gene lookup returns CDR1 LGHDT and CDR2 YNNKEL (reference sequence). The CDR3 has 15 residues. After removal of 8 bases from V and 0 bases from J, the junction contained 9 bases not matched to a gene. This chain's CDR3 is CASGGGPKHQETQYF. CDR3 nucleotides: TGTGCCAGCGGCGGGGGACCTAAACACCAAGAGACCCAGTACTTC.

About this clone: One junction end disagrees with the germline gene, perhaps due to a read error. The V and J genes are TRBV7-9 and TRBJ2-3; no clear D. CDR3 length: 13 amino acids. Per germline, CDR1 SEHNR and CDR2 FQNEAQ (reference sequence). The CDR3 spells CAGRRPSTDTQYF. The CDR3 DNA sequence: TGTGCCGGCAGGCGGCCCAGCACAGATACGCAGTATTTT.

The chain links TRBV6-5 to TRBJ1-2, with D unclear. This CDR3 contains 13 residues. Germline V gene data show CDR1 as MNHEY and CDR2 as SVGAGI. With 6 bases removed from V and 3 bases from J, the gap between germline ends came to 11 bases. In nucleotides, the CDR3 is TGTGCCAGCAGGACCGAAAGGGACTATGGCTACACCTTC. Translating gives CASRTERDYGYTF.

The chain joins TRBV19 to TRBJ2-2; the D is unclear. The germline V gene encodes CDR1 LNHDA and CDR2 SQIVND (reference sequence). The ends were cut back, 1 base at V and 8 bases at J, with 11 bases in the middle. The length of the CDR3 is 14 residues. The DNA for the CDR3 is TGTGCCAGTAGTATAGGCCCTTTCTATGGGGAGCTGTTTTTT. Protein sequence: CASSIGPFYGELFF.

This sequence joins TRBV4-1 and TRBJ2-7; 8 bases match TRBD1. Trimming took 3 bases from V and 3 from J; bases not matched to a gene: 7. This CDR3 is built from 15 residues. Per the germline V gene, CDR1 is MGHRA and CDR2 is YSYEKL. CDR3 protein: CASSQPTGTGYEQYF. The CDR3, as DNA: TGCGCCAGCAGCCAGCCGACAGGGACAGGCTACGAGCAGTACTTC.